This TCR beta chain was captured in a study of regulatory T cells in long-lasting Graves disease. Time point indicated: newly diagnosed GD, antithyroid drugs for less than 3 months. RNA extracted from PBMCs served as the sequencing template. The germline gives CDR1 SNHLY, CDR2 FYNNEI. V lost 1 base, J lost 2 bases, and 13 bases lay in between. The CDR3 has 16 residues. Construction of TCR beta libraries relied on iRepertoire HTBI primers and on Arm-PCR targeting CDR3 regions. One entry per CDR3 protein results from TCRdb running MiXCR on the multiplex PCR reads. In the table there are a few hundred thousand distinct CDR3 sequences, about 16% of which are singletons. This clonotype has at least ten counts. The sample was also reused in another study, on T cells in Graves' hyperthyroidism and ophthalmopathy.

The chain carries TRBV2 and TRBJ2-3; D remains ambiguous. The TCR was taken from a woman between 18 and 30 years old with Graves disease. The sequenced sample was peripheral blood mononuclear cells (PBMCs), obtained at new diagnosis, from a patient treated with antithyroid drugs. The CDR3 sequence: CASSEEGSGVTDTQYF. For the CDR3, the DNA is TGTGCCAGCAGTGAAGAGGGTAGTGGAGTCACAGATACGCAGTATTTT.